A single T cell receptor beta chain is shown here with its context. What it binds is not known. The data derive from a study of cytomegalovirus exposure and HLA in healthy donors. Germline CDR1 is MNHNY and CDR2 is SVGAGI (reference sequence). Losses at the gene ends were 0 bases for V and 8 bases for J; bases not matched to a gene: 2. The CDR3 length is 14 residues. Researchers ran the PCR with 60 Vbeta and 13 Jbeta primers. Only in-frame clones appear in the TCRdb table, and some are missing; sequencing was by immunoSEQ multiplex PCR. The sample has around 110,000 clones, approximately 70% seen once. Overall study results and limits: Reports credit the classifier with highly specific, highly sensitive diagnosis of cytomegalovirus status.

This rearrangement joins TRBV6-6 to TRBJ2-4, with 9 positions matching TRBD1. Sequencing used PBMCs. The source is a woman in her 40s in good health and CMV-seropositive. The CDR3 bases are TGTGCCAGCAGTTACTCAGACAGGGGGGACATTCAGTACTTC. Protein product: CASSYSDRGDIQYF.